This T cell receptor beta chain originates from a study of T-cell reconstitution after alpha-beta-depleted transplantation in children. Unique molecular identifiers tagged the TCRbeta library. TCRdb re-called the PCR reads through MiXCR, storing one row per CDR3 protein. The sample consists of about 540,000 distinct CDR3 sequences, about a sixth of them appearing once. In this sample, this clonotype turned up many times. Its ends do not fully match the called genes, so a read error is possible. The CDR3 extends over 13 amino acids. Germline lookup yields CDR1 SGHRS and CDR2 YFSETQ. Source: PBMCs from the stem cell graft donor, taken from the stem cell graft. The genes are TRBV5-1 and TRBJ1-2; D is ambiguous. The TCR comes from a human donor who donated a stem cell graft to a child with acute lymphoblastic leukemia. In nucleotides, the CDR3 is TGTGCCAGCAGCCCGGACGGGAACTATGGCTACACCTTC. Encoded protein: CASSPDGNYGYTF.